These 23 T cell receptor beta chains originate from one sample sequenced in a study of CD8 T cells in Susac syndrome. It was with random hexamers that about 0.45 to 1 ug RNA was reverse transcribed. TCRdb passed the immunoSEQ multiplex PCR reads through MiXCR, listing each CDR3 protein once. The top ten clones hold 0.5% of a sample with 65,000 to 80,000 distinct CDR3 sequences, about 91% of them seen once. Source material: CD8+ T cells from PBMCs. These receptors came from a human donor with multiple sclerosis.

The rearrangement links TRBV12-5 to TRBJ2-5; no clear D. Trimming removed 1 base at V and 3 bases at J, with 9 bases between. Germline assignment: CDR1 LGHNT and CDR2 FRNRAP. The CDR3 sequence is 14 residues long. Here the CDR3 DNA reads TGTGCTAGTGGTTTGGGGACGGGTGAAGAGACCCAGTACTTC. Translating gives CASGLGTGEETQYF.

The rearrangement links TRBV3-1 to TRBJ2-1; TRBD2 matches 11 bases. Losses at the gene ends were 6 bases for V and 4 bases for J; bases not matched to a gene: 5. Germline lookup yields CDR1 LGHDT and CDR2 YNNKEL (reference sequence). This CDR3 spans 15 amino acids. The CDR3 DNA sequence: TGTGCCAGCAGACTAGCGGGGGACCTATACAATGAGCAGTTCTTC. Translating it yields CASRLAGDLYNEQFF.

V is TRBV4-3 and J is TRBJ2-1, with 9 bases that match TRBD2. Germline lookup yields CDR1 LGHNA and CDR2 YSLEER. The CDR3 totals 16 residues. V shed 4 bases and J 7 bases; nucleotides not matched to a gene: 11. The CDR3 nucleotides are TGCGCCAGCAGCCCCACCTTAGCGGGAGAGGGGAATGAGCAGTTCTTC. Translating gives CASSPTLAGEGNEQFF.

J is TRBJ2-3 and V is TRBV11-2, with D hard to call. Germline loops: CDR1 SGHAT, CDR2 FQNNGV. The CDR3 consists of 16 residues. Trimming removed 2 bases from V and 0 bases from J, with 12 bases in between. The CDR3: CASSLNGPSSTDTQYF. CDR3 nucleotide sequence: TGTGCCAGCAGCTTAAATGGCCCCTCAAGCACAGATACGCAGTATTTT.

The chain joins TRBV19 to TRBJ1-6; D ambiguous. CDR1 and CDR2 (germline): LNHDA, SQIVND (reference sequence). Between the trimmed V and J ends, which lost 3 bases and 7 bases, there was a span of 16 bases. The CDR3 runs to 16 residues. The CDR3 loop is CASSIGSANLNSPLHF. The CDR3 coding sequence is TGTGCCAGTAGTATTGGTAGCGCCAACTTGAATTCACCCCTCCACTTT. Filled out from reference TRBV19 and TRBJ1-6, the complete variable domain reads DGGITQSPKYLFRKEGQNVTLSCEQNLNHDAMYWYRQDPGQGLRLIYYSQIVNDFQKGDIAEGYSVSREKKESFPLTVTSAQKNPTAFYLCASSIGSANLNSPLHFGNGTRLTVT.

V usage is TRBV12-3 or TRBV12-4 and J usage is TRBJ2-5; TRBD1 matches 7 bases. Losses at the gene ends were 5 bases for V and 3 bases for J; bases not matched to a gene: 15. CDR3 length equals 17 residues. The CDR3 DNA reads as TGTGCCAGCAGTCCCCCCCCGGACAGGTATCAAAAAGAGACCCAGTACTTC. Protein sequence: CASSPPPDRYQKETQYF.

This sequence joins TRBV27 and TRBJ1-2; the D gene is possibly TRBD1 (5 bases). The length of the CDR3 is 15 residues. Germline CDR1 MNHEY, CDR2 SMNVEV (reference sequence). V gave up 2 bases and J gave up 0 bases, with 10 bases separating them. The CDR3 here is CASSLGGMANYGYTF. The CDR3 bases are TGTGCCAGCAGTTTAGGGGGAATGGCTAACTATGGCTACACCTTC.

The V call is TRBV5-6, the J call TRBJ1-4; 9 bases align to TRBD1. This CDR3 region has 16 residues. The germline V gene has CDR1 SGHDT and CDR2 YYEEEE. Trimming took 0 bases from V and 8 from J; bases not matched to a gene: 8. CDR3 region: CASSLELQGAGEKLFF. The CDR3 DNA reads TGTGCCAGCAGCTTGGAACTACAGGGGGCAGGGGAAAAACTGTTTTTT.

V and J are TRBV5-4 and TRBJ2-5, with 10 positions matching TRBD2. V trimming: 4 bases; J trimming: 1 base; junction bases outside the gene matches: 7. This CDR3 spans 16 amino acids. The germline CDR1 and CDR2 sequences are SGHNT and YYREEE (reference sequence). The CDR3 region is CASSPPASGGQETQYF. CDR3 nucleotides: TGTGCCAGCAGCCCCCCGGCTAGCGGGGGCCAAGAGACCCAGTACTTC. Filled out from reference TRBV5-4 and TRBJ2-5, the complete variable domain reads ETGVTQSPTHLIKTRGQQVTLRCSSQSGHNTVSWYQQALGQGPQFIFQYYREEENGRGNFPPRFSGLQFPNYSSELNVNALELDDSALYLCASSPPASGGQETQYFGPGTRLLVL.

The V call is TRBV19, the J call TRBJ1-1; D ambiguous. The germline V and J ends were trimmed by 3 bases and 3 bases, with 11 bases remaining between them. Germline values: CDR1 LNHDA, CDR2 SQIVND (reference sequence). The CDR3 runs to 14 residues. The CDR3 region is CASSIGGGDTEAFF. DNA of the CDR3: TGTGCCAGTAGTATTGGAGGTGGGGACACTGAAGCTTTCTTT.

The rearrangement joins TRBV2 to TRBJ2-7; TRBD1 matches 8 bases. CDR1 is SNHLY and CDR2 is FYNNEI in the germline V gene. The CDR3 totals 15 residues. Trimming cost V 6 bases and J 5 bases; bases outside gene matches: 12. CDR3 DNA: TGTGCCAGCAGAGACACAGGGGGGCCCCGGGACGAGCAGTACTTC. This encodes CASRDTGGPRDEQYF.

The chain recombines TRBV9 with TRBJ2-7; D uncertain. The CDR3 runs 15 residues. The V gene's germline CDR1 is SGDLS and CDR2 YYNGEE. V gave up 4 bases and J gave up 0 bases, with 14 bases separating them. The CDR3 DNA reads as TGTGCCAGCAGCCCTTTTATGGACGTCTCCTACGAGCAGTACTTC. Encoded protein: CASSPFMDVSYEQYF.

In its sample, this clonotype was seen a few times. The chain carries TRBV10-3 and TRBJ2-1; D may be TRBD1 (5 bases). The J call is doubtful: the DNA matches TRBJ2-7 better. Germline CDR1 ENHRY, CDR2 SYGVKD. This CDR3 contains 14 residues. CDR3 region: CAISESGVFNEQYF. The CDR3 DNA reads TGTGCCATCAGTGAGTCAGGGGTATTTAATGAGCAGTACTTC.

J is TRBJ2-1 and V is TRBV4-3, with D possibly TRBD1 on 5 matching bases. The CDR3 length is 15 residues. The germline V gene encodes CDR1 LGHNA and CDR2 YSLEER. V lost 0 bases to trimming and J lost 9 bases, with 15 bases between them. The CDR3 DNA is TGCGCCAGCAGCCAAGAAACGCCAAGGGGCAGTGAGCAGTTCTTC. As protein: CASSQETPRGSEQFF.

The V call is TRBV20-1, the J call TRBJ2-7; 10 nucleotides match TRBD1. Trimming took 6 bases from V and 6 from J; bases not matched to a gene: 11. Looked up from germline, CDR1 is DFQATT and CDR2 is SNEGSKA (reference sequence). This CDR3 is 14 amino acids long. Written as DNA, the CDR3 is TGCAGTGCAGGTCGGGACAGGGGAACGGTCGAGCAGTACTTC. This codes for CSAGRDRGTVEQYF.

The chain recombines TRBV3-1 with TRBJ1-1; unclear D gene. The CDR3 has 15 amino acids. The ends were cut back, 0 bases at V and 3 bases at J, with 11 bases in the middle. Germline lookup yields CDR1 LGHDT and CDR2 YNNKEL (reference sequence). CDR3 region: CASSQDAAYYTEAFF. Written as DNA, the CDR3 is TGTGCCAGCAGCCAAGACGCCGCATATTACACTGAAGCTTTCTTT.

The chain joins TRBV5-6 to TRBJ1-5; D unresolved. V lost 0 bases to trimming and J lost 7 bases, with 11 bases between them. CDR3 length: 14 amino acids. Germline V gives CDR1 SGHDT, CDR2 YYEEEE. CDR3 nucleotide sequence: TGTGCCAGCAGCTTGGTGGGAGGGCGACAGCCCCAGCATTTT. Residues: CASSLVGGRQPQHF.

V gene TRBV20-1 combines with J gene TRBJ2-7; D is undetermined. The V end lost 0 bases, the J end lost 1 base, and 19 bases lay between the germline ends. Germline V CDR1 and CDR2: DFQATT, SNEGSKA (reference sequence). CDR3 length: 17 amino acids. CDR3 sequence reads: CSARDRVRAALSYEQYF. In nucleotides, the CDR3 is TGCAGTGCTAGAGATCGGGTCCGGGCCGCCCTATCCTACGAGCAGTACTTC.

This clonotype is a singleton in its sample. This chain links TRBV3-1 with TRBJ1-2; a possible D gene is TRBD1 (5 bases). Per the germline V gene, CDR1 is LGHDT and CDR2 is YNNKEL (reference sequence). The CDR3 spans 13 residues. The V end lost 3 bases, the J end lost 7 bases, and 12 bases lay between the germline ends. CDR3 amino acids: CASSHGTGGGYTF. In DNA form, the CDR3 reads TGTGCCAGCAGCCACGGAACGGGGGGTGGCTACACCTTC.

J is TRBJ1-5 and V is TRBV7-6, with a weak D call TRBD1 (5 bases). V was trimmed by 4 bases and J by 0 bases, leaving 16 bases between them. Germline V lookup: CDR1 SGHVS, CDR2 FNYEAQ. CDR3 length equals 17 residues. The CDR3 DNA is TGTGCCAGCAGCTGGGGTGTCGGGGCGAATAGCAATCAGCCCCAGCATTTT. This encodes CASSWGVGANSNQPQHF.

This chain connects TRBV6-2 or TRBV6-3 to TRBJ2-1; D gene unclear. The V end lost 1 base, the J end lost 9 bases, and 4 bases lay between the germline ends. The CDR3 consists of 11 residues. The germline gives CDR1 MNHEY, CDR2 SVGEGT. In DNA form, the CDR3 reads TGTGCCAGCAGTTACTGGGGTGAGCAGTTCTTC. It specifies CASSYWGEQFF.

The V gene is TRBV6-5, the J gene TRBJ1-2, with D uncertain. CDR3 length equals 12 residues. Germline loops: CDR1 MNHEY, CDR2 SVGAGI. V gave up 7 bases and J gave up 8 bases, with 14 bases separating them. The CDR3 coding sequence is TGTGCCAGCACTGACTCTCTGGGAGGCTACACCTTC. Protein product: CASTDSLGGYTF.

This clonotype was seen a handful of times. The chain uses TRBV27 and TRBJ1-1, with TRBD1 matching 9 bases. This CDR3 is 14 amino acids long. V shed 5 bases and J 1 base; nucleotides not matched to a gene: 2. The germline gives CDR1 MNHEY, CDR2 SMNVEV (reference sequence). The CDR3 spells CASSPDRGNTEAFF. The CDR3 DNA reads as TGTGCCAGCAGTCCGGACAGGGGGAACACTGAAGCTTTCTTT.